This is a list of T cell receptor beta chains from one sample in a study of T cell responses to AZD1222 COVID-19 vaccine. Generated by immunoSEQ multiplex PCR, the TCRdb table keeps only in-frame clones and is missing some. The sample consists of more than 110,000 clones, almost 95% of them appearing once. The sequencing used peripheral blood, collected 28 days after the second AZD1222 dose. These receptors were collected from an adult who received the AZD1222 COVID-19 vaccine. Both conserved end residues are part of each CDR3. A D gene is named only where the DNA matches it firmly. Rows give clone size only sometimes, using once, few, many, or a class for an expanded clone.

d_call	j_call	v_call	clone_size	cdr3_nt	cdr3_aa
TRBD1	TRBJ2-7	TRBV9	few	TGTGCCAGCAGCACCGGGACAGGGGGCAATTACGAGCAGTACTTC	CASSTGTGGNYEQYF
-	TRBJ2-3	TRBV19	-	TGTGCCAGTAGTATCAGACGAGGGATTGCAGATACGCAGTATTTT	CASSIRRGIADTQYF
-	TRBJ1-5	TRBV19	-	TGTGCCAGTAGTATCGCCCGGGGGAATTATCAGCCCCAGCATTTT	CASSIARGNYQPQHF
-	TRBJ2-5	TRBV29-1	-	TGCAGCGTTGAAGATAGCGGAGGGGAGACCCAGTACTTC	CSVEDSGGETQYF
-	TRBJ2-6	TRBV4-1	-	TGCGCCAGCAGGACAGGGGAGGGCTCTGGGGCCAACGTCCTGACTTTC	CASRTGEGSGANVLTF
-	TRBJ1-5	TRBV6-5	-	TGTGCCAGCAGCAGGGGCGAGGGGCAGCCCCAGCATTTT	CASSRGEGQPQHF
TRBD1	TRBJ1-1	TRBV2	-	TGTGCCGTCAGGACAGGGCAGAACACTGAAGCTTTCTTT	CAVRTGQNTEAFF
-	TRBJ2-1	TRBV21-1	-	TGTGCCAGCAGCAGAAGGGACTCCCCCAAGTTCGATGAGCAGTTCTTC	CASSRRDSPKFDEQFF
-	TRBJ1-1	TRBV29-1	-	TGCAGCGTAAGCCGACAGGCGATGAACACTGAAGCTTTCTTT	CSVSRQAMNTEAFF
-	TRBJ1-3	TRBV3-1/TRBV3-2	-	TGTGCCAGCAGCCAAGATGTGGCAATCTCTGGAAACACCATATATTTT	CASSQDVAISGNTIYF
TRBD1	TRBJ2-7	TRBV6-5	-	TGTGCCAGCAGTCGGACAGGTGGACTCGAGCAGTACTTC	CASSRTGGLEQYF
-	TRBJ1-2	TRBV21-1	-	TGTGCCAGCAGCAAAGCGCGGGACAGCCGGATATATGGCTACACCTTC	CASSKARDSRIYGYTF
-	TRBJ1-5	TRBV6-2/TRBV6-3	once	TGTGCCAGCAGTTTCCCGGACAGAGAAAGCAATCAGCCCCAGCATTTT	CASSFPDRESNQPQHF
-	TRBJ1-4	TRBV28	once	TGTGCCGTCAGCAGGGGAGGCTCTAATGAAAAACTGTTTTTT	CAVSRGGSNEKLFF
-	TRBJ2-1	TRBV5-1	once	TGCGCCAGCAGCGAGTACACAGGTGTAGGCGAGCAGTTCTTC	CASSEYTGVGEQFF
TRBD1	TRBJ1-1	TRBV28	-	TGTGCCAGCAGCTCCCAGGGGGGTGGCGCTTTCTTT	CASSSQGGGAFF
-	TRBJ2-5	TRBV5-1	-	TGCGCCAGCAGCCCCGAACCAGGGGAAGAGACCCAGTACTTC	CASSPEPGEETQYF
-	TRBJ2-7	TRBV7-2	-	TGTGCCAGCAGTTTCTCCTACGAGCAGTACTTC	CASSFSYEQYF
-	TRBJ1-3	TRBV28	-	TGTGCCAGCAGTTTATTGCAAACCTCTGGAAACACCATATATTTT	CASSLLQTSGNTIYF
TRBD1	TRBJ1-1	TRBV28	-	TGTGCCAGCAGTCAACAGGGGTCGAGTGAAGCTTTCTTT	CASSQQGSSEAFF
-	TRBJ2-1	TRBV5-5	once	TGTGCCAGCAGCCCAGACCCAGGGAAAATGCGGTTCTTC	CASSPDPGKMRFF
-	TRBJ2-7	TRBV30	-	TGTGCCTGGGGCCGTGACGGTTCCTACGAGCAGTACTTC	CAWGRDGSYEQYF
-	TRBJ2-7	TRBV11-2	-	TGTGCCAGCAGCTTAGCGGCGGACCCCTCCTACGAGCAGTACTTC	CASSLAADPSYEQYF
-	TRBJ1-5	TRBV28	-	TGTGCCAGCCTTCACGGCGGGGCCTCCTCTATAGCGCATCAGCCCCAGCATTTT	CASLHGGASSIAHQPQHF
TRBD1	TRBJ1-1	TRBV14	-	TGTGCCAGCAGCGCAACAGGGGACACTGAAGCTTTCTTT	CASSATGDTEAFF
TRBD1	TRBJ1-5	TRBV19	-	TGTGCCAGTAGCCAGGGGGATAGCAATCAGCCCCAGCATTTT	CASSQGDSNQPQHF
TRBD2	TRBJ2-3	TRBV6-5	-	TGTGCCGCTACTAGCGGGATTGCAGATACGCAGTATTTT	CAATSGIADTQYF
-	TRBJ1-1	TRBV29-1	-	TGCAGCGTTGTAGTGAACACTGAAGCTTTCTTT	CSVVVNTEAFF
-	TRBJ1-3	TRBV19	-	TGTGCCAGTAGTATCCTACAGGACAGCTCTGGAAACACCATATATTTT	CASSILQDSSGNTIYF
-	TRBJ1-3	TRBV9	once	TGTGCCAGCAGCGTACCAAGCTCTGGAAACACCATATATTTT	CASSVPSSGNTIYF
-	TRBJ1-4	TRBV10-2	-	TGCGCCAGCAGTGTTGGTGGGACACGGTATGAAAAACTGTTTTTT	CASSVGGTRYEKLFF
TRBD2	TRBJ2-7	TRBV11-2	-	TGTGCCAGCAGAGGACTAGGGGACGATGAAGGGCCGTACTTC	CASRGLGDDEGPYF
TRBD1	TRBJ2-7	TRBV9	-	TGTGCCAGCAGCCCCCGGGACAGCCCCTACGAGCAGTACTTC	CASSPRDSPYEQYF
-	TRBJ2-1	TRBV6-5	-	TGTGCCAGCAGTTATGAAGGGTCGAGCTCCTACAATGAGCAGTTCTTC	CASSYEGSSSYNEQFF
TRBD2	TRBJ2-1	TRBV7-2	-	TGTGCCAGCAGCTTCGGGGGGAACAATGAGCAGTTCTTC	CASSFGGNNEQFF
TRBD1	TRBJ1-4	TRBV3-1/TRBV3-2	-	TGTGCCAGCGCCGTCTCTACAGGGGTTCATGAAAAACTGTTTTTT	CASAVSTGVHEKLFF
-	TRBJ1-1	TRBV28	-	TGTGCCACCCTGGAGGGGGTTATGAACACTGAAGCTTTCTTT	CATLEGVMNTEAFF
TRBD1	TRBJ2-7	TRBV5-1	-	TGCGCCAGCAGACGGACAGGGACCTACGAGCAGTACTTC	CASRRTGTYEQYF
TRBD1	TRBJ1-2	TRBV29-1	-	TGCAGCGGTGGACAGGGGTATGGCTACACCTTC	CSGGQGYGYTF
-	TRBJ1-5	TRBV10-3	few	TGTGCCATCAGAGGGCAGGGTGAGGGAAACCAGCCCCAGCATTTT	CAIRGQGEGNQPQHF
TRBD2	TRBJ2-2	TRBV7-2	-	TGTGCCAGCAGCTTAGGGGGGAGGGCCTTGAACACCGGGGAGCTGTTTTTT	CASSLGGRALNTGELFF
-	TRBJ1-2	TRBV7-2	-	TGTGCCAGCAGCATCGGGACCACCCCCCTTGGCTACACCTTC	CASSIGTTPLGYTF
TRBD2	TRBJ2-1	TRBV28	-	TGTGCCAGCAGTTTTGATGGGGAGGGACTAGCGGGAGGCAGGTACAATGAGCAGTTCTTC	CASSFDGEGLAGGRYNEQFF
-	TRBJ1-5	TRBV27	-	TGTGCCAGCAGTTTTTCCGGGTCCCGCCAGCCCCAGCATTTT	CASSFSGSRQPQHF
TRBD1	TRBJ2-3	TRBV6-2/TRBV6-3	-	TGTGCCAGCAGTCCGGGGACAGGAGCCCACTCGAATACGCAGTATTTT	CASSPGTGAHSNTQYF
-	TRBJ2-2	TRBV6-5	once	TGTGCCAGCAGTTACCGCCAGGGCAGCACCGGGGAGCTGTTTTTT	CASSYRQGSTGELFF
-	TRBJ2-2	TRBV5-1	-	TGCGCCAGCAGCTTGGGTCAGAACACCGGGGAGCTGTTTTTT	CASSLGQNTGELFF
TRBD1	TRBJ1-5	TRBV2	few	TGTGCCAGCAGCTCGATAAGGGACAGGGGCGCCCAGGGGCAGCCCCAGCATTTT	CASSSIRDRGAQGQPQHF
-	TRBJ1-1	TRBV6-4	-	TGTGCCAGCAGTGACTCGTTTCTGGGCCTCCGCACTGAAGCTTTCTTT	CASSDSFLGLRTEAFF
-	TRBJ1-6	TRBV19	-	TGTGCCAGTGGGACGGGTTATAATTCACCCCTCCACTTT	CASGTGYNSPLHF
TRBD1	TRBJ1-2	TRBV30	-	TGTGCCTGGAGCCCTAAAGGGGGCTACTATGGCTACACCTTC	CAWSPKGGYYGYTF
-	TRBJ1-4	TRBV6-6	few	TGTGCCAGCAGTTATCGTGACGGAGAAAATGAAAAACTGTTTTTT	CASSYRDGENEKLFF